This T cell receptor beta chain appears in the sequencing data of a study of blood T cells in healthy people across ages. Study conclusions and caveats: Lack of knowledge of donor CMV status possibly confounded expanded clonotype changes. With naive T cell percentage, TCR beta diversity showed a strong correlation.

Worth noting for this clonotype: As yet, its antigen is unknown. The junction differs from germline at one of its ends, possibly a read error.

Germline lookup yields CDR1 SGHRS and CDR2 YFSETQ. This CDR3 spans 15 amino acids. The authors ran a second PCR of 7 to 11 cycles using a sample-barcoded 5' primer and a J-beta primer mix. TCRdb passed the 5' RACE reads through MiXCR, listing each CDR3 protein once. This table holds 700,000 or so distinct CDR3 sequences, around 41% found once. RNA extraction gave at least 5 micrograms of total RNA per sample. The rearrangement links TRBV5-1 to TRBJ2-1, with D maybe TRBD2 (5 bases). Sequencing used blood. This TCR derives from a man older than 75 in good health. CDR3 coding DNA: TGCGCCAGCAGTTTGGAACTAGTCGATACCAATGAGCAGTTCTTC. Its translation: CASSLELVDTNEQFF.